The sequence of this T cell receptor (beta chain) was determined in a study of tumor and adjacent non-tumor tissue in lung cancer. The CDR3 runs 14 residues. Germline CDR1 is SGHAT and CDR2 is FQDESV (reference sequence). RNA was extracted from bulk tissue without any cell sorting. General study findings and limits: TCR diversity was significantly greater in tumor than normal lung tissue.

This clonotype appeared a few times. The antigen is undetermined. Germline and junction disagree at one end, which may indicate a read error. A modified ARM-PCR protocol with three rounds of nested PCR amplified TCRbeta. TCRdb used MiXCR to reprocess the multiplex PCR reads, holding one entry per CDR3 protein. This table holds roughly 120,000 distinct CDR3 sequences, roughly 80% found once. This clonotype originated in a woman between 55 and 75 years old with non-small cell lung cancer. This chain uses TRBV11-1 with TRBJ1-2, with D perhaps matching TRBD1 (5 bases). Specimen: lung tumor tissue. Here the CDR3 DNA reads TGTGCTAGCAGTTCACGGGGCCCGTTCTATGGCTACACCTTC. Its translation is CASSSRGPFYGYTF.